The clone carrying this TCR beta chain occurred once. The study ran its PCR with 60 Vbeta and 13 Jbeta primers. Libraries were prepared by immunoSEQ multiplex PCR; TCRdb keeps only in-frame clonotypes and omits some of them. This table has roughly 190,000 clones, around 78% appearing once. This specimen belongs to a study of cytomegalovirus exposure and HLA in healthy donors. Sequencing was carried out using PBMCs. This clonotype originated in a woman aged 30 to 39 in good health and CMV-seropositive.

The CDR3 nucleotides read TGTGCCTGGGCCGGACCTTGGACAGTAGGCTCCTACGAGCAGTACTTC. The encoded protein is CAWAGPWTVGSYEQYF. The chain is built from TRBV30 and TRBJ2-7; D is possibly TRBD1 (6 bases). CDR3 length equals 16 residues. The germline V gene encodes CDR1 GTSNPN and CDR2 SVGIG (reference sequence). V shed 5 bases and J shed 0 bases, with 20 bases lying between them.